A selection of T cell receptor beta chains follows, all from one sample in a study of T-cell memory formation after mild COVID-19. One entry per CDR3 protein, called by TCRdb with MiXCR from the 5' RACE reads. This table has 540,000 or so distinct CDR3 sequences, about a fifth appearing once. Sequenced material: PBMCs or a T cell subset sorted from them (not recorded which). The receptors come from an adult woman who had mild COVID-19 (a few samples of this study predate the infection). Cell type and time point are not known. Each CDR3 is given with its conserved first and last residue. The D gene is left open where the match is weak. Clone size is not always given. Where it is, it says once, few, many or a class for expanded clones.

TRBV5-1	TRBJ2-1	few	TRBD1	TGCGCCAGCACCTCGACAGGGGGCGGTGAGCAGTTCTTC	CASTSTGGGEQFF
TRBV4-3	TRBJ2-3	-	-	TGCGCCAGCAGCCAAGGTGGGTGGACAGATACGCAGTATTTT	CASSQGGWTDTQYF
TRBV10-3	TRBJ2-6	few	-	TGTGCCATCAGTGAGGAGAGGTTATCCGGGGCCAACGTCCTGACTTTC	CAISEERLSGANVLTF
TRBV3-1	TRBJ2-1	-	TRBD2	TGTGCCAGCAGCCAAGATATGGGACTAGCATGGGAGCAGTTCTTC	CASSQDMGLAWEQFF
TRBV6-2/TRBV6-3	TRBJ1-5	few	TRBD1	TGTGCCAGCAGGGCAGGACAGGAATATCAGCCCCAGCATTTT	CASRAGQEYQPQHF
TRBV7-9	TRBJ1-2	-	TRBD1	TGTGCCAGCACCCAGACAGGGGGGTATGGCTACACCTTC	CASTQTGGYGYTF
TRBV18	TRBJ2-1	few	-	TGTGCCAGCTCACCCTCGCTAGTACAGAATGAGCAGTTCTTC	CASSPSLVQNEQFF
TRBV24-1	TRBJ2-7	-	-	TGTGCCACCAGTGATCCCGGCGGTGCCTACGAGCAGTACTTC	CATSDPGGAYEQYF
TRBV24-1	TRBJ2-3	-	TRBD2	TGTGCCACCAAGGGACTAGCGGGAGAGGATACGCAGTATTTT	CATKGLAGEDTQYF
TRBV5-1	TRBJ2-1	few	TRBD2	TGCGCCAGCAGCTTCGGCGGGGGATCCAATGAGCAGTTCTTC	CASSFGGGSNEQFF
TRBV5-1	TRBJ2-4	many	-	TGCGCCAGCAGCTTGGCCGGGCGCCTAGTAGCCAAAAACATTCAGTACTTC	CASSLAGRLVAKNIQYF
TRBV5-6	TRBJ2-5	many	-	TGTGCCAGCAGCTTGGGGCGTTGGGGAGAGACCCAGTACTTC	CASSLGRWGETQYF
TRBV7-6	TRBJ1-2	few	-	TGTGCCAGCAGCATGGGACTATCCTATGGCTACACCTTC	CASSMGLSYGYTF
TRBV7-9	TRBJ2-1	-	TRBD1	TGTGCCAGCAGCCCAGGTACAGGGGGCGAGAGGTCCTACAATGAGCACTTCTTC	CASSPGTGGERSYNEHFF
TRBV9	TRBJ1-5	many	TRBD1	TGTGCCAGCAGCGCCGGGACAGGAAATCAGCCCCAGCATTTT	CASSAGTGNQPQHF
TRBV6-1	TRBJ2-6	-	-	TGTGCCAGCGGATCCCTTCGCTTGGACCCTGGGGCCAACGTCCTGACTTTC	CASGSLRLDPGANVLTF
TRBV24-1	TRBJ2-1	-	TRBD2	TGTGCCACCAGTGAAGGGGTGGCGGGAGATGAGCAGTTCTTC	CATSEGVAGDEQFF
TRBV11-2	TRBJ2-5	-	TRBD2	TGTGCCAGCAGCCCGTACCTAGCGGGGGCCCGGGAGACCCAGTACTTC	CASSPYLAGARETQYF
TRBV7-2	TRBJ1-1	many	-	TGTGCCAGCAGCCACACGGCAGGTCTCGAGGGTGAAGCTTTCTTT	CASSHTAGLEGEAFF
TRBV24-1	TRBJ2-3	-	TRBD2	TGTGCCACCGAGCCGGGACTAGCGACAGATACGCAGTATTTT	CATEPGLATDTQYF
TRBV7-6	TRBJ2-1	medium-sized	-	TGTGCCAGCAGCTTAACCGACAATGAGCAGTTCTTC	CASSLTDNEQFF
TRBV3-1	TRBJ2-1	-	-	TGTGCCAGCAGTACCCACAATGAGCAGTTCTTC	CASSTHNEQFF
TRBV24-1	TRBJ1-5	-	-	TGTGCCACCAGGCCCCGGTATGGCAATCAGCCCCAGCATTTT	CATRPRYGNQPQHF
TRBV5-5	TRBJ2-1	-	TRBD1	TGTGCCAGCAGCGAAAGACAGGGAAGGACCTACAATGGGCAGTTCTTC	CASSERQGRTYNGQFF
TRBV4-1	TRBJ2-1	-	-	TGCGCCAGCAGCCAACCTGATATGGGACTCGAATACAATGAGCAGTTCTTC	CASSQPDMGLEYNEQFF
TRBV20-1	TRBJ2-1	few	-	TGCAGTGCTAGAGTGCATCGGGGGGCCGCTGATTACAATGAGCAGTTCTTC	CSARVHRGAADYNEQFF
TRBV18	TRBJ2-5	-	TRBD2	TGTGCCAGCTCAGACTCAGCGGGAGGGGAGACCCAGTACTTC	CASSDSAGGETQYF
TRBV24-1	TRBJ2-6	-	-	TGTGCCACCAGTGATCTCACAGGGCCAGGGGCCAACGTCCTGACTTTC	CATSDLTGPGANVLTF
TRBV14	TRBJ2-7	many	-	TGTGCCAGCAGCCAGCTACAGGGCGAGCAGTACTTC	CASSQLQGEQYF
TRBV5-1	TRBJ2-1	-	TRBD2	TGCGCCAGCAGCTTCTCTAGCGGGGCGAACAATGAGCAGTTCTTC	CASSFSSGANNEQFF
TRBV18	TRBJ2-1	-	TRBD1	TGTGCCAGCTCACGTCAAGGGACAGGGGGCTACAATGAGCAGTTCTTC	CASSRQGTGGYNEQFF
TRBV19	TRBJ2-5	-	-	TGTGCCAGTAGTCCCGAGGGCCGGAGCGGGGAGACCCAGTACTTC	CASSPEGRSGETQYF
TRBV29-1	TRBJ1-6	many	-	TGCAGCGTCCGGTGGGGTGATAATTCACCCCTCCACTTT	CSVRWGDNSPLHF
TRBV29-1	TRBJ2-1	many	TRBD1	TGCAGCGTTGCGACAGGGGACTACAATGAGCAGTTCTTC	CSVATGDYNEQFF
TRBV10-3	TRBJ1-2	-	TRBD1	TGTGCCATCAGAGGACAGGGGGACTATGGCTACACCTTC	CAIRGQGDYGYTF
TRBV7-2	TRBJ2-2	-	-	TGTGCCAGCAGCTTTTCCGTGCGGACACCCGCGAACACCGGGGAGCTGTTTTTT	CASSFSVRTPANTGELFF
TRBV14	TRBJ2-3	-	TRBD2	TGTGCCAGCAGCACGGGACTAGCAGCGTTCACAGATACGCAGTATTTT	CASSTGLAAFTDTQYF
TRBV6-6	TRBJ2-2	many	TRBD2	TGTGCCAGCAGCCCGAGCGGGGTGAACACCGGGGAGCTGTTTTTT	CASSPSGVNTGELFF
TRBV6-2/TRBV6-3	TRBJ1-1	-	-	TGTGCCAGCAGTTACCGGCCAGGGCTGAACACTGAAGCTTTCTTT	CASSYRPGLNTEAFF
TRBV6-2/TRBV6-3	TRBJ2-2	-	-	TGTGCCAGCACCGGGACGGGGGTCCGAAACACCGGGGAGCTGTTTTTT	CASTGTGVRNTGELFF
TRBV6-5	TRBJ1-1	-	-	TGTGCCAGCATAGGCGGCAGTACGAACACTGAAGCTTTCTTT	CASIGGSTNTEAFF
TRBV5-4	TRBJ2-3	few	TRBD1	TGTGCCAGCAGCTCGGACAGGGCAGCAGATACGCAGTATTTT	CASSSDRAADTQYF
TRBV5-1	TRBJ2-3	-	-	TGCGCCAGCAGCGGGGGGGGCATCGCAGATACGCAGTATTTT	CASSGGGIADTQYF
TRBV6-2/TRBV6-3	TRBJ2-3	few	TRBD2	TGTGCCAGCAGCCCCCCCCGCGTAGCGGGGGTCGATACGCAGTATTTT	CASSPPRVAGVDTQYF
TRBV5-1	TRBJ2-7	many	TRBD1	TGCGCCAGCAGCTCGGGACAGTCGAGCGAAGTCTTC	CASSSGQSSEVF
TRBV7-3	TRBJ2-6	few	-	TGTGCCAGCAGCTTAAACGGAAGGACCAACGTCCTGACTTTC	CASSLNGRTNVLTF
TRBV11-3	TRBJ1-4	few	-	TGTGCCAGCAGTAACGAGGCGCGGGTCGGTAATGAAAAACTGTTTTTT	CASSNEARVGNEKLFF
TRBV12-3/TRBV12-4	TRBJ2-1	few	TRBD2	TGTGCCAGCAGTTTCCCCGGACTAGCGGGGGGGCCTGTGGTCTTC	CASSFPGLAGGPVVF
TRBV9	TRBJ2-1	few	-	TGTGCCAGCAGCGTAGGGGTCCCTCCCAATGAGCAGTTCTTC	CASSVGVPPNEQFF
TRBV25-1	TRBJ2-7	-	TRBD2	TGTGCCAGCAGTGAAGATAAGGGACTAGCTTCCATCTACGAGCAGTACTTC	CASSEDKGLASIYEQYF
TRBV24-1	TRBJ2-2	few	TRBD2	TGTGCCACCAGTGATCAAAAGGCGGGACTAGCGGGAGGAACCGGGGAGCTGTTTTTT	CATSDQKAGLAGGTGELFF
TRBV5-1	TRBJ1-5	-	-	TGCGCCAGCAGCTTGGTGGGGGAACAGCCCCAGCATTTT	CASSLVGEQPQHF
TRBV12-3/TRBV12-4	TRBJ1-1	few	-	TGTGCCAGCAGTTTGCCGGGGAGGCCCACTGAAGCTTTCTTT	CASSLPGRPTEAFF
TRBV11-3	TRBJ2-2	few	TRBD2	TGTGCCACTCGAGCGGGGGCCAACACCGGGGAGCTGTTTTTT	CATRAGANTGELFF
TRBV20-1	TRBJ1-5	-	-	TGCAGTGCTAGTAGTACAGACTCAAATCAGCCCCAGCATTTT	CSASSTDSNQPQHF
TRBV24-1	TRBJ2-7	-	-	TGTGCCACCAGTGATGCAGGTTTCCCTTACGAGCAGTACTTC	CATSDAGFPYEQYF
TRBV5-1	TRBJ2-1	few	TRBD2	TGCGCCAGCAGCTTGGTGGGTAGCGGGAGAGGCAATGAGCAGTTCTTC	CASSLVGSGRGNEQFF
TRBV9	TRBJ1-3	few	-	TGTGCCAGCAGCGTAAATACGGGTTTCTCTGGAAACACCATATATTTT	CASSVNTGFSGNTIYF
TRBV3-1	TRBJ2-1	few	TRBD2	TGTGCCAGCAGCCAAGTGGCGGGGGGGACCGGTGAGCAGTTCTTC	CASSQVAGGTGEQFF